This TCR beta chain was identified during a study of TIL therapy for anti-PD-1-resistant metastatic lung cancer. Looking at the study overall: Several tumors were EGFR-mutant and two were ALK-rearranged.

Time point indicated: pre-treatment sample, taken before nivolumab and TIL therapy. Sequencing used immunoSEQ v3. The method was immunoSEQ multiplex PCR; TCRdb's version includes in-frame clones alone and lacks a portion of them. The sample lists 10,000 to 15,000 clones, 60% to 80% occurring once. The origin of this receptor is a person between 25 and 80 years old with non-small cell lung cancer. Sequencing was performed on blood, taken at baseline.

CDR3 in amino acids: CASSQDRWGVGYGYTF. The CDR3 nucleotides read TGCGCCAGCAGCCAAGATCGATGGGGAGTTGGCTATGGCTACACCTTC. The chain couples TRBV4-1 to TRBJ1-2, with D uncertain. The V end was cut by 0 bases, the J end by 4 bases, with 15 bases between. The CDR3 sequence is 16 residues long. Germline lookup yields CDR1 MGHRA and CDR2 YSYEKL.